Detailed here is one T cell receptor (beta chain). Its target is not known. The data belong to a study of post-analysis software for immune sequencing data. Study details: The disease courses spanned relapsing-remitting, secondary progressive and progressive-relapsing forms of multiple sclerosis.

The CDR3 extends over 16 amino acids. Germline V gene lookup returns CDR1 LGHNA and CDR2 YSLEER. Study-wide findings and caveats: Samples sharing a preparation batch grouped tightly together when assessed by F measure. About five TRBV segments, including TRBV5-6, TRBV5-1 and TRBV20-1, were more frequent in patients than controls. Among multiple sclerosis patients, normalized Chao1 diversity was significantly below that of controls.

The library was made from cDNA and included unique molecular identifiers. A population of about 0.85 to 11 million T cells gave rise to around 480,000 cDNA molecules. Each CDR3 protein gets one entry after TCRdb re-called the PCR reads with MiXCR. The sample lists roughly 700,000 distinct CDR3 sequences, approximately 30% seen once, with roughly 0.54% in the top ten. The clonotype was recovered from a girl aged 10-17 years with multiple sclerosis. The sample consisted of blood. The chain combines TRBV4-3 with TRBJ2-4, with TRBD2 as a possible D gene (7 bases). The better agreement between TRBJ2-7 and the DNA end casts doubt on the J call. The CDR3 loop is CASSQVRGAAGYEQYF. DNA for the CDR3: TGCGCCAGCAGCCAAGTCCGGGGGGCTGCGGGCTACGAGCAGTACTTC.